This T cell receptor beta chain was recovered during a study of cytomegalovirus exposure and HLA in healthy donors. Study information: The 120 validation repertoires matched the roughly 650 first-cohort repertoires in platform, a later analysis reported. General study findings and limits: The tendency of first-cohort TCR clusters to co-occur in the 110 or so validation repertoires emerged from a later analysis.

Repertoires were generated with immunoSEQ multiplex PCR, while TCRdb's copy carries only in-frame clones and drops some. The repertoire includes some 140,000 clones, approximately 80% of them detected once, and 25% to 30% sits in the top ten. Note on this clone: Its antigen is as yet unknown.

The CDR3 totals 17 residues. Per germline, CDR1 SEHNR and CDR2 FQNEAQ (reference sequence). V shed 5 bases and J shed 2 bases, with 20 bases lying between them. This receptor was obtained from a man aged 25 to 40 in good health and CMV-seropositive. The V call is TRBV7-9, the J call TRBJ2-3; D might be TRBD2 (5 bases). Sequences were obtained from PBMCs. This CDR3 reads CASSPPSGPTPTDTQYF. As DNA, the CDR3 is TGTGCCAGCAGCCCCCCCAGCGGCCCCACCCCCACAGATACGCAGTATTTT.